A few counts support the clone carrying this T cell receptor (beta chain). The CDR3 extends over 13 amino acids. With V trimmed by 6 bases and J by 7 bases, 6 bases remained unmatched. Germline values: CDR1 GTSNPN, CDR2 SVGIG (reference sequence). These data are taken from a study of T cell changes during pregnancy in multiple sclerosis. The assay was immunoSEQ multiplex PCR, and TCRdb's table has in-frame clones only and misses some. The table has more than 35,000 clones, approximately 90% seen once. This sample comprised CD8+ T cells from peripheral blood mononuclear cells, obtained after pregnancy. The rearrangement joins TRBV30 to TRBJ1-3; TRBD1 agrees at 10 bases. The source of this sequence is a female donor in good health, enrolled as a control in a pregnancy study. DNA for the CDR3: TGTGCCTGTCTACCGGGACAGGGGAACACCATATATTTT. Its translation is CACLPGQGNTIYF. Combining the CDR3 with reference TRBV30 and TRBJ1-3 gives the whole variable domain SQTIHQWPATLVQPVGSPLSLECTVEGTSNPNLYWYRQAAGRGLQLLFYSVGIGQISSEVPQNLSASRPQDRQFILSSKKLLLSDSGFYLCACLPGQGNTIYFGEGSWLTVV.